The clone carrying this T cell receptor beta chain was seen a few times. This specimen belongs to a study of blood T cell repertoires in COVID-19. At the level of the study: Sources were T cells, B-cell-depleted T cells, or PBMCs; the material itself was cDNA or gDNA.

Germline-derived CDR1 and CDR2 are SGDLS and YYNGEE. CDR3 length equals 16 residues. The J segment lost 2 bases and the V segment lost 4 bases, leaving 8 bases of the junction unmatched. The authors' processing: Scientists estimated how many nucleated cells there were by amplifying reference gene primers. Sequenced by immunoSEQ multiplex PCR; TCRdb stores in-frame clones only, minus some. V and J calls and clone size are given by that table; D and trimming were obtained from the DNA. The profile shows 120,000 to 150,000 clones, around 80% of them singletons. This clonotype originated in a man older than 75 with acute or convalescent COVID-19. The chain has TRBV9 and TRBJ2-7, with 11 bases identical to TRBD1. Sequences were obtained from peripheral blood. CDR3 sequence: CASSLTPGQGAYEQYF. CDR3 bases: TGTGCCAGCAGCCTGACTCCGGGACAGGGGGCCTACGAGCAGTACTTC.